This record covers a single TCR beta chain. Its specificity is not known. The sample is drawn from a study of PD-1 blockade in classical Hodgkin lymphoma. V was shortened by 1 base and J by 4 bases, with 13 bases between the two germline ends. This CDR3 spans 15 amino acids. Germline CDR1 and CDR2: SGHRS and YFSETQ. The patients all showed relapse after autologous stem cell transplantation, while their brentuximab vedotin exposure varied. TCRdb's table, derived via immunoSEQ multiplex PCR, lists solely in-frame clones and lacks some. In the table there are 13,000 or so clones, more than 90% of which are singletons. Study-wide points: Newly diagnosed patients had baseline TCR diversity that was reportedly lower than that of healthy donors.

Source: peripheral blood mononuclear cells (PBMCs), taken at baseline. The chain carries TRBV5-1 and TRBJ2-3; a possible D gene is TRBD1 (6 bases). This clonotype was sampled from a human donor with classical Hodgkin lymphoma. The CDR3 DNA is TGCGCCAGCAGCTTGACAGGGTTGGGTCCAGATACGCAGTATTTT. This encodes CASSLTGLGPDTQYF.